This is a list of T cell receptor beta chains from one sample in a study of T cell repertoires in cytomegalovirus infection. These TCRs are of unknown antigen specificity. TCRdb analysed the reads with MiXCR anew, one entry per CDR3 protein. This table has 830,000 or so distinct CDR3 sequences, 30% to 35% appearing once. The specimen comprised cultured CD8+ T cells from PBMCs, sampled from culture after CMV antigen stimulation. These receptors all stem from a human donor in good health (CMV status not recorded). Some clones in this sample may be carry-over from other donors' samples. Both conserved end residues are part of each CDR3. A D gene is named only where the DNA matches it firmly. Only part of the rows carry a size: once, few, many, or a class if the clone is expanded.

DNA: TGTGCCAGCAGCTTTCTCAACAGGGACCCGAACACTGAAGCTTTCTTT
CDR3: CASSFLNRDPNTEAFF
size: many
V: TRBV7-9
D: -
J: TRBJ1-1

DNA: TGTGCCAGCAGCTTGGGACAGGAGGCCCAGTACTTC
CDR3: CASSLGQEAQYF
size: few
V: TRBV5-5
D: -
J: TRBJ2-5

DNA: TGTGCCAGCAGCTTTATACCACCCGGATTGAACACTGAAGCTTTCTTT
CDR3: CASSFIPPGLNTEAFF
size: few
V: TRBV5-3
D: -
J: TRBJ1-1

DNA: TGCAGTGCTAGAGGGAATACAGAAAGTCTCCTCTTTTCAGAAATATACGAGCAGTACTTC
CDR3: CSARGNTESLLFSEIYEQYF
size: once
V: TRBV20-1
D: -
J: TRBJ2-7

DNA: TGTGCCAGCAGTTTATCAAGGAGAGGGAACTATGGCTACACCTTC
CDR3: CASSLSRRGNYGYTF
size: few
V: TRBV27
D: -
J: TRBJ1-2

DNA: TGTGCCAGCAGCGCCACCGGGACAGTCCTATTTGCAACTAATGAAAAACTGTTTTTT
CDR3: CASSATGTVLFATNEKLFF
size: many
V: TRBV7-8
D: TRBD1
J: TRBJ1-4

DNA: TGTGCCAGCAGTTACGGACTAGCGGGGGATTCTCGAGAGGAGTTCTTC
CDR3: CASSYGLAGDSREEFF
size: -
V: TRBV6-5
D: TRBD2
J: TRBJ2-1

DNA: TGTGCCAGCAGCTACAGGTTCGGGGAGCTGTTTTTT
CDR3: CASSYRFGELFF
size: -
V: TRBV11-2
D: -
J: TRBJ2-2

DNA: TGTGCCAGCAGCTCCCACGATTGGACAGGGATGAACACTGAAGCTTTCTTT
CDR3: CASSSHDWTGMNTEAFF
size: many
V: TRBV7-9
D: TRBD1
J: TRBJ1-1

DNA: TGCAGCGTTGAAGATCATCCCGAGATCGGGTATGGCTACACCTTC
CDR3: CSVEDHPEIGYGYTF
size: few
V: TRBV29-1
D: -
J: TRBJ1-2

DNA: TGTGCCAGCAGCGTAGAAGGGACTAGCGGGGAAATGGCCTACAATGAGCAGTTCTTC
CDR3: CASSVEGTSGEMAYNEQFF
size: -
V: TRBV9
D: TRBD2
J: TRBJ2-1

DNA: TGTGCCAGCAACTTGAACCTGCTAGCGGGGGGGCCCCTACAAGAGACCCAGTACTTC
CDR3: CASNLNLLAGGPLQETQYF
size: -
V: TRBV11-2
D: TRBD2
J: TRBJ2-5

DNA: TGTGCCAGCAGCTTAGGTACTAGCGGGACCTTGTCGAACACCGGGGAGCTGTTTTTT
CDR3: CASSLGTSGTLSNTGELFF
size: -
V: TRBV7-8
D: TRBD2
J: TRBJ2-2

DNA: TGTGCCAGCAGTTTTGGGCTAGCGGTTAGCACAGATACGCAGTATTTT
CDR3: CASSFGLAVSTDTQYF
size: -
V: TRBV27
D: TRBD2
J: TRBJ2-3

DNA: TGTGCCAGCTCTATAGCTCCGGCAGGGTTTGATTATGGCTACACCTTC
CDR3: CASSIAPAGFDYGYTF
size: -
V: TRBV25-1
D: -
J: TRBJ1-2

DNA: TGTGCCAGCAGGCCCGAATACTCGACAGGGTCGGATTTCGATGAGCAGTTCTTC
CDR3: CASRPEYSTGSDFDEQFF
size: -
V: TRBV3-1
D: TRBD1
J: TRBJ2-1

DNA: TGTGCCAGCAGTTACTCAGTCGGGAGCACTGAAGCTTTCTTT
CDR3: CASSYSVGSTEAFF
size: -
V: TRBV6-5
D: -
J: TRBJ1-1

DNA: TGTGCCAGCAGATCACAGGGGTACCAAGAGACCCAGTACTTC
CDR3: CASRSQGYQETQYF
size: few
V: TRBV12-3/TRBV12-4
D: TRBD1
J: TRBJ2-5

DNA: TGTGCCAGCAGTTACAACACCAGGGGCCACAATGAGCAGTTCTTC
CDR3: CASSYNTRGHNEQFF
size: -
V: TRBV6-5
D: -
J: TRBJ2-1

DNA: TGTGCCAGCAGCTCCCCGACGACAGGGGGCTCAGCTAACTATGGCTACACCTTC
CDR3: CASSSPTTGGSANYGYTF
size: few
V: TRBV5-4
D: TRBD1
J: TRBJ1-2

DNA: TGTGCCGCCACAGGCGTTTCAAGCTCCTACAATGAGCAGTTCTTC
CDR3: CAATGVSSSYNEQFF
size: -
V: TRBV2
D: -
J: TRBJ2-1

DNA: TGTGCCAGCAGTTACCGTAAGACAGGCACTGAAGCTTTCTTT
CDR3: CASSYRKTGTEAFF
size: -
V: TRBV6-2/TRBV6-3
D: -
J: TRBJ1-1